This T cell receptor (beta chain) was identified during a study of OX40 agonist ivuxolimab in advanced cancers. Sequencing used immunoSEQ multiplex PCR; TCRdb keeps in-frame clones, though not all of them. This repertoire shows some 35,000 clones, more than 60% found once; its top ten account for approximately 14%. This CDR3 spans 15 amino acids. V lost 4 bases, J lost 4 bases, and 3 bases stayed unmatched. Germline CDR1 and CDR2: MNHNS and SASEGT. V and J are TRBV6-1 and TRBJ2-4; 11 positions match TRBD2. The receptor's source is an adult with an advanced solid tumor such as melanoma, head and neck, liver or kidney cancer. The specimen comprised CD4+ or CD8+ T cells sorted from blood, sampled in a trial of the OX40 agonist ivuxolimab. CDR3 sequence reads: CASSAGLAAKNIQYF. DNA for the CDR3: TGTGCCAGCAGTGCGGGACTAGCGGCAAAAAACATTCAGTACTTC.